This TCR beta chain was sequenced during a study of blood T cell repertoires in COVID-19. Study-wide context: T cells, B-cell-depleted T cells, or PBMCs supplied cDNA or gDNA.

Per the original methods: Nucleated cell number was recorded as an estimate derived from reference gene primer amplification. Produced via immunoSEQ multiplex PCR; TCRdb's table is partial and in-frame only. That table supplies the V and J calls and clone size; D and trimming were determined from the DNA. The table records roughly 15,000 clones, 87% of them present only once. The CDR3 is 14 amino acids. Germline assignment: CDR1 SGHRS and CDR2 YFSETQ. V gave up 6 bases and J gave up 3 bases; unmatched junction bases: 6. The chain combines TRBV5-1 with TRBJ2-1; 7 nucleotides agree with TRBD2. The receptor's source is a man aged 50 to 60 with active COVID-19. Sequenced sample: peripheral blood. The CDR3 loop is CASTGGGDYNEQFF. For the CDR3, the DNA is TGCGCCAGCACCGGCGGGGGAGACTACAATGAGCAGTTCTTC. The full variable domain, completed using reference TRBV5-1 and TRBJ2-1, is KAGVTQTPRYLIKTRGQQVTLSCSPISGHRSVSWYQQTPGQGLQFLFEYFSETQRNKGNFPGRFSGRQFSNSRSEMNVSTLELGDSALYLCASTGGGDYNEQFFGPGTRLTVL.